These T cell receptor beta chains were read from a single sample in a study of T cell responses to AZD1222 COVID-19 vaccine. Profiled with immunoSEQ multiplex PCR; TCRdb holds only in-frame clones, not every one. The table includes more than 150,000 clones, 85% to 95% detected once. The source was peripheral blood, collected on day 0 of AZD1222 vaccination. The receptors were gathered from an adult in good health. The CDR3 runs from the conserved cysteine through the conserved F or W. A D gene is named only where the DNA matches it firmly. Clone size, where shown, is once, few, many, or a class for clones that have expanded.

>.|.|TRBJ1-2|TRBV10-3
CAISGGEGGYTF
TGTGCCATCAGTGGAGGGGAGGGAGGCTACACCTTC
>.|.|TRBJ1-5|TRBV2
CASRREGTSNQPQHF
TGTGCCAGCAGGAGGGAAGGGACTAGCAATCAGCCCCAGCATTTT
>once|.|TRBJ2-7|TRBV10-3
CAINEQGRGSYEQYF
TGTGCCATCAATGAACAGGGTAGGGGATCCTACGAGCAGTACTTC
>.|.|TRBJ2-1|TRBV4-1
CASSPFGEVYNEQFF
TGCGCCAGCAGCCCTTTCGGGGAGGTATACAATGAGCAGTTCTTC
>.|.|TRBJ1-4|TRBV20-1
CSAGRFEKLFF
TGCAGTGCAGGTCGTTTTGAAAAACTGTTTTTT
>.|.|TRBJ1-3|TRBV27
CASSLVQVRSGNTIYF
TGTGCCAGCAGTTTAGTCCAAGTCCGTTCTGGAAACACCATATATTTT
>many|TRBD2|TRBJ2-7|TRBV6-5
CASRLAGERNEQYF
TGTGCCAGCAGACTAGCGGGAGAAAGAAACGAGCAGTACTTC
>.|TRBD2|TRBJ2-1|TRBV30
CAWNSGLSSYNEQFF
TGTGCCTGGAATAGCGGGCTGAGCTCCTACAATGAGCAGTTCTTC
>.|TRBD1|TRBJ1-1|TRBV5-4
CASSRGQGVTEAFF
TGTGCCAGCAGCCGGGGACAGGGCGTGACTGAAGCTTTCTTT
>.|.|TRBJ2-1|TRBV5-4
CASSRASSGYNEQFF
TGTGCCAGCAGCCGGGCCTCTTCGGGCTACAATGAGCAGTTCTTC
>.|.|TRBJ2-3|TRBV6-4
CASSDWGQGTDTQYF
TGTGCCAGCAGTGACTGGGGCCAAGGCACAGATACGCAGTATTTT
>.|.|TRBJ1-1|TRBV5-4
CASSSGDLLGTEAFF
TGTGCCAGCAGTTCTGGCGACCTCCTGGGGACTGAAGCTTTCTTT
>.|.|TRBJ2-7|TRBV6-6
CASSGGQSMNEQYF
TGTGCCAGCTCTGGGGGGCAATCCATGAACGAGCAGTACTTC
>.|.|TRBJ2-2|TRBV27
CASSPYLSLNTGELFF
TGTGCCAGCAGTCCCTACCTCAGTCTAAACACCGGGGAGCTGTTTTTT
>.|.|TRBJ1-1|TRBV11-2
CASSPWTDNTMNTEAFF
TGTGCCAGCAGCCCATGGACAGATAACACCATGAACACTGAAGCTTTCTTT
>.|TRBD1|TRBJ1-2|TRBV5-1
CASSSPQEGAVGYGYTF
TGCGCCAGCAGCTCCCCACAGGAGGGGGCTGTGGGCTATGGCTACACCTTC
>once|TRBD1|TRBJ2-1|TRBV28
CASSSGQSSYNEQFF
TGTGCCAGCAGTTCGGGACAGAGCTCCTACAATGAGCAGTTCTTC
>.|.|TRBJ1-1|TRBV7-8
CASSLVGRGLSPLNTEAFF
TGTGCCAGCAGCTTAGTGGGGAGGGGGTTATCTCCCCTGAACACTGAAGCTTTCTTT
>.|.|TRBJ1-3|TRBV11-3
CASSLDLDRNTIYF
TGTGCCAGCAGCTTAGATCTGGATCGGAACACCATATATTTT
>once|TRBD1|TRBJ1-2|TRBV12-3/TRBV12-4
CASGGTGLYGYTF
TGTGCCAGCGGGGGGACAGGGTTGTATGGCTACACCTTC
>.|.|TRBJ1-5|TRBV19
CASSIQGGNQPQHF
TGTGCCAGTAGTATACAGGGTGGCAATCAGCCCCAGCATTTT
>.|.|TRBJ1-4|TRBV6-5
CASRDGIWEKLFF
TGTGCCAGCCGGGACGGGATATGGGAAAAACTGTTTTTT
>.|.|TRBJ2-5|TRBV4-1
CASSLGFRETQYF
TGCGCCAGCAGCCTCGGGTTTCGGGAGACCCAGTACTTC
>.|.|TRBJ1-1|TRBV6-2/TRBV6-3
CASSPWAGAKNTEAFF
TGTGCCAGCAGCCCCTGGGCAGGGGCTAAGAACACTGAAGCTTTCTTT
>.|.|TRBJ1-5|TRBV6-2/TRBV6-3
CASSSSSGAGNQPQHF
TGTGCCAGCAGTTCTAGTTCCGGGGCCGGGAATCAGCCCCAGCATTTT
>.|.|TRBJ1-4|TRBV2
CASSRDGAREKLFF
TGTGCCAGCAGCAGAGATGGGGCAAGGGAAAAACTGTTTTTT
>once|.|TRBJ2-1|TRBV24-1
CATSPGLSSYNEQFF
TGTGCCACCAGTCCCGGGTTAAGCTCCTACAATGAGCAGTTCTTC
>.|.|TRBJ1-6|TRBV6-6
CASTLGGPNSPLHF
TGTGCCAGCACTCTTGGGGGACCTAATTCACCCCTCCACTTT
>.|.|TRBJ1-1|TRBV6-4
CASSEQVGTEAFF
TGTGCCAGCAGTGAACAGGTCGGAACTGAAGCTTTCTTT
>.|.|TRBJ1-1|TRBV19
CASSIGYSVSNTEAFF
TGTGCCAGTAGTATAGGCTATTCAGTCTCGAACACTGAAGCTTTCTTT
>once|.|TRBJ2-5|TRBV12-3/TRBV12-4
CASSFTEETQYF
TGTGCCAGCAGTTTTACAGAAGAGACCCAGTACTTC
>.|.|TRBJ1-1|TRBV5-1
CASSLWGEGTEAFF
TGCGCCAGCAGCTTGTGGGGGGAGGGCACTGAAGCTTTCTTT
>.|.|TRBJ1-4|TRBV30
CAWSTGTAGEKLFF
TGTGCCTGGAGCACCGGGACGGCGGGGGAAAAACTGTTTTTT
>.|.|TRBJ1-5|TRBV28
CASSRVGRTVGDQPQHF
TGTGCCAGCAGCCGAGTGGGTAGGACAGTGGGGGATCAGCCCCAGCATTTT
>.|.|TRBJ2-3|TRBV5-1
CASSWLLGDTQYF
TGCGCCAGCAGCTGGTTATTGGGGGATACGCAGTATTTT
>.|.|TRBJ1-2|TRBV27
CASGGVGYGYTF
TGTGCCAGTGGGGGCGTAGGATATGGCTACACCTTC
>.|TRBD2|TRBJ2-7|TRBV4-1
CASSQDGGRAYEQYF
TGCGCCAGCAGCCAAGATGGCGGGAGAGCCTACGAGCAGTACTTC
>.|TRBD2|TRBJ2-2|TRBV6-2/TRBV6-3
CASSYVTSPNTGELFF
TGTGCCAGCAGTTACGTGACTAGCCCGAACACCGGGGAGCTGTTTTTT
>.|TRBD1|TRBJ1-1|TRBV10-2
CASQRGLNTEAFF
TGCGCCAGCCAAAGGGGGCTGAACACTGAAGCTTTCTTT
>.|TRBD1|TRBJ1-3|TRBV5-5
CASSSGGAKGNTIYF
TGTGCCAGCAGCTCAGGGGGCGCGAAAGGAAACACCATATATTTT
>.|TRBD2|TRBJ2-1|TRBV30
CAWSGAGRNFF
TGTGCCTGGAGCGGAGCGGGGAGGAATTTCTTC
>.|.|TRBJ2-2|TRBV10-1
CASSEGERTGELFF
TGCGCCAGCAGTGAGGGGGAACGCACCGGGGAGCTGTTTTTT
>.|.|TRBJ1-3|TRBV28
CATGGGRDTIYF
TGTGCCACCGGAGGGGGTAGGGACACCATATATTTT
>.|.|TRBJ2-5|TRBV7-2
CASSLGPGRSKMTQYF
TGTGCCAGCAGCTTGGGCCCCGGAAGATCCAAGATGACCCAGTACTTC
>.|.|TRBJ2-5|TRBV6-5
CASSYSWGSETQYF
TGTGCCAGCAGTTACTCATGGGGGTCAGAGACCCAGTACTTC
>.|TRBD2|TRBJ2-3|TRBV27
CASSLGGAVADTQYF
TGTGCCAGCAGTTTGGGAGGGGCCGTGGCAGATACGCAGTATTTT
>.|.|TRBJ1-4|TRBV6-6
CASLGIWGSNEKLFF
TGTGCCAGCCTCGGGATCTGGGGGTCTAATGAAAAACTGTTTTTT
>.|TRBD2|TRBJ2-1|TRBV10-2
CASSRLAGHYNEQFF
TGCGCCAGCAGCCGTCTAGCGGGGCACTACAATGAGCAGTTCTTC
>.|TRBD1|TRBJ1-2|TRBV25-1
CASSDTGTVLVHTF
TGTGCCAGCAGTGATACCGGGACAGTACTGGTACACACCTTC
>once|.|TRBJ1-4|TRBV5-1
CASSSQGTNEKLFF
TGCGCCAGCAGCTCACAGGGAACTAATGAAAAACTGTTTTTT
>.|.|TRBJ1-1|TRBV3-1/TRBV3-2
CASSLLEGTEAFF
TGTGCCAGCAGCCTACTAGAGGGGACTGAAGCTTTCTTT
>.|.|TRBJ2-7|TRBV30
CAWSAEAYEQYF
TGTGCCTGGAGTGCGGAAGCCTACGAGCAGTACTTC
>once|TRBD1|TRBJ1-5|TRBV5-8
CASSRTGSYLVDQPQHF
TGTGCCAGCAGCCGGACAGGGTCGTACCTTGTAGATCAGCCCCAGCATTTT